This T cell receptor (beta chain) was identified in a study of cytomegalovirus exposure and HLA in healthy donors. On the study more broadly: Of about 390 genotyped donors, roughly 81% grouped in the Caucasian-associated ancestry cluster.

Each of the donors was a healthy bone marrow donor. Researchers ran the PCR with 60 Vbeta and 13 Jbeta primers. Generated by immunoSEQ multiplex PCR, the TCRdb table keeps only in-frame clones and is missing some. The sample includes some 130,000 clones, approximately 89% of them seen just once. CDR1 is SGHTS and CDR2 is YDEGEE in the germline V gene. This CDR3 contains 15 residues. J gave up 1 base and V 4 bases, and 4 bases lay outside the gene matches. The sample taken for sequencing was PBMCs. The TCR sequence derives from a woman in her 30s in good health and CMV-seropositive. The chain employs TRBV5-8 and TRBJ1-2; 10 positions agree with TRBD1. The chain's CDR3 is CASSLRTGGNYGYTF. CDR3 DNA sequence: TGTGCCAGCAGCCTCCGGACAGGGGGTAACTATGGCTACACCTTC. The complete variable domain, with remaining parts taken from reference TRBV5-8 and TRBJ1-2, reads EAGVTQSPTHLIKTRGQQATLRCSPISGHTSVYWYQQALGLGLQFLLWYDEGEERNRGNFPPRFSGRQFPNYSSELNVNALELEDSALYLCASSLRTGGNYGYTFGSGTRLTVV.